Shown below are 16 T cell receptor beta chains from a single sample sequenced in a study of blood T cell repertoires in COVID-19. Produced via immunoSEQ multiplex PCR; TCRdb's table is partial and in-frame only. The sample includes 130,000 or so clones, around 80% of them seen just once. What was sequenced was peripheral blood. The receptors shown here come from a man between 60 and 70 years old with active or convalescent COVID-19.

The chain combines TRBV29-1 with TRBJ2-3, with TRBD2 matching over 10 bases. The CDR3 runs to 14 residues. V shed 6 bases and J 2 bases; nucleotides not matched to a gene: 5. The germline V gene encodes CDR1 SQVTM and CDR2 ANQGSEA. CDR3 sequence reads: CSVVLAGFTDTQYF. CDR3 DNA sequence: TGCAGCGTCGTACTAGCGGGATTCACAGATACGCAGTATTTT.

The V call is TRBV19, the J call TRBJ2-1, with D unclear. The CDR3 contains 13 residues. Between the trimmed V and J ends, which lost 5 bases and 4 bases, there was a span of 9 bases. The germline V gene encodes CDR1 LNHDA and CDR2 SQIVND (reference sequence). CDR3: CASSSDWYNEQFF. The DNA of the CDR3 is TGTGCCAGTAGTTCCGACTGGTACAATGAGCAGTTCTTC.

The chain recombines TRBV19 with TRBJ2-7; 7 positions agree with TRBD2. Trimming cost V 4 bases and J 4 bases; bases outside gene matches: 7. Germline lookup yields CDR1 LNHDA and CDR2 SQIVND (reference sequence). The CDR3 loop spans 14 amino acids. DNA of the CDR3: TGTGCCAGTAGTACCCCGGGGGGTCCGTACGAGCAGTACTTC. This translates into CASSTPGGPYEQYF.

The chain joins TRBV30 to TRBJ1-3, with D hard to call. Per the germline V gene, CDR1 is GTSNPN and CDR2 is SVGIG (reference sequence). V lost 3 bases and J lost 5, with 8 bases in between. The CDR3 contains 12 residues. CDR3 region: CAWSRGRNTIYF. CDR3 sequence (DNA): TGTGCCTGGAGCCGAGGCCGAAACACCATATATTTT.

The rearrangement links TRBV3-1 (or the pseudogene TRBV3-2) to TRBJ2-7, with 10 positions matching TRBD1. Looked up from germline, CDR1 is LGHDT and CDR2 is YNNKEL (reference sequence). V was pared by 1 base and J by 4 bases, with 4 bases of the junction left unmatched. This CDR3 spans 15 amino acids. As DNA, the CDR3 is TGTGCCAGCAGCCAAGGGAGACAGGGGGCGTACGAGCAGTACTTC. Translated, it gives CASSQGRQGAYEQYF.

This clone has more than one count but fewer than ten. This chain links TRBV6-2 or TRBV6-3 with TRBJ2-3, with a tentative D call TRBD2 (5 bases). Germline V gene lookup returns CDR1 MNHEY and CDR2 SVGEGT. V was shortened by 6 bases and J by 4 bases, with 14 bases between the two germline ends. This CDR3 comprises 14 residues. CDR3 sequence (DNA): TGTGCCAGCAGCATAGACGAGGGCCCAGATACGCAGTATTTT. It is translated as CASSIDEGPDTQYF.

The rearrangement uses TRBV19 and TRBJ2-5; 12 nucleotides align to TRBD1. The CDR3 consists of 16 residues. Germline V gives CDR1 LNHDA, CDR2 SQIVND (reference sequence). J was trimmed by 4 bases and V by 5 bases; bases with no gene match: 8. CDR3 in DNA: TGTGCCAGTAGTGCGAAATGGGGACAGGGGGCAGAGACCCAGTACTTC. Encoded protein: CASSAKWGQGAETQYF.

The chain couples TRBV9 to TRBJ2-1; D may be TRBD2 (6 bases). The CDR3 is made up of 14 amino acids. Germline lookup yields CDR1 SGDLS and CDR2 YYNGEE. V lost 6 bases and J lost 8, with 18 bases in between. CDR3 nucleotide sequence: TGTGCCAGCATAAGGAGGGAGAAGGGGCATGAGCAGTTCTTC. Protein product: CASIRREKGHEQFF.

The chain recombines TRBV4-3 with TRBJ2-3; D perhaps matches TRBD1 (6 bases). V was trimmed by 0 bases and J by 2 bases, leaving 12 bases between them. The CDR3 loop spans 16 amino acids. Germline V gives CDR1 LGHNA, CDR2 YSLEER. The CDR3 DNA reads TGCGCCAGCAGCCAAGAACCCAGGGGATACACAGATACGCAGTATTTT. Amino acid sequence: CASSQEPRGYTDTQYF.

This clone occurred a few times. V usage is TRBV7-2 and J usage is TRBJ1-5, with no clear D. Between the trimmed V and J ends, which lost 1 base and 9 bases, there was a span of 10 bases. This CDR3 is built from 13 residues. Germline V gene data show CDR1 as SGHTA and CDR2 as FQGNSA. CDR3: CASSLERVAPQHF. The CDR3 nucleotides read TGTGCCAGCAGCTTAGAGCGCGTCGCGCCCCAGCATTTT.

This chain connects TRBV7-3 to TRBJ2-1; 8 bases fit TRBD1. In germline, CDR1 is SGHTA, CDR2 FQGTGA. The junction had 8 bases not matched to a gene; V was cut back by 2 bases and J by 8 bases. This CDR3 region has 15 residues. Here the CDR3 reads CASSLQQGGFHEQFF. CDR3 nucleotides: TGTGCCAGCAGCTTACAACAGGGGGGATTCCATGAGCAGTTCTTC.

V gene TRBV7-2 combines with J gene TRBJ1-5, with D perhaps TRBD1 (6 bases). Between the trimmed V and J ends, which lost 5 bases and 7 bases, there was a span of 12 bases. The CDR3 is 13 residues long. The V gene's germline CDR1 is SGHTA and CDR2 FQGNSA. CDR3 amino acids: CASSGNRAQPQHF. As DNA, the CDR3 is TGTGCCAGCAGCGGGAACAGGGCCCAGCCCCAGCATTTT.

This chain uses TRBV7-9 with TRBJ1-6; D remains ambiguous. The germline V gene has CDR1 SEHNR and CDR2 FQNEAQ (reference sequence). The CDR3 sequence is 13 residues long. The V end was cut by 5 bases, the J end by 10 bases, with 12 bases between. The CDR3 DNA is TGTGCCAGCAGCAGGTCCTCGGGGTCACCCCTCCACTTT. This codes for CASSRSSGSPLHF.

This clone was seen more than once but under ten times. The rearrangement uses TRBV7-9 and TRBJ2-3, with unresolved D. This CDR3 is built from 14 residues. The V and J ends lost 5 bases and 2 bases respectively, with 11 bases between them. Germline CDR1 SEHNR, CDR2 FQNEAQ (reference sequence). The CDR3 bases are TGTGCCAGCAGCCCCCGGTATCTCACAGATACGCAGTATTTT. It translates to CASSPRYLTDTQYF.

The chain employs TRBV9 and TRBJ2-1; D perhaps matches TRBD2 (6 bases). The CDR3 sequence is 14 residues long. Looked up from germline, CDR1 is SGDLS and CDR2 is YYNGEE. With 2 bases removed from V and 8 bases from J, the gap between germline ends came to 14 bases. CDR3 in amino acids: CASSVTPASDEQFF. CDR3 in DNA: TGTGCCAGCAGCGTCACCCCCGCTAGCGATGAGCAGTTCTTC.

The chain couples TRBV15 to TRBJ2-1, with 7 nucleotides matching TRBD2. Trimming took 1 base from V and 1 from J; bases not matched to a gene: 7. There are 17 residues in the CDR3. CDR1 LNHNV and CDR2 YYDKDF come from the germline V gene (reference sequence). The CDR3 protein is CATSRARGGSSYNEQFF. The CDR3, as DNA: TGTGCCACCAGCAGAGCCCGGGGCGGGAGTTCCTACAATGAGCAGTTCTTC.